This is a list of T cell receptor beta chains from one sample in a study of control samples from healthy donors and cancer patients. Produced via immunoSEQ multiplex PCR; TCRdb's table is partial and in-frame only. The table lists roughly 160,000 clones, 90% to 95% of them singletons, with 14% in the top ten. The sample comprised PBMCs. Receptors were obtained from a man in his sixties with colorectal cancer. CDR3s include the opening cysteine and the closing phenylalanine or tryptophan.

j_call v_call cdr3_aa
TRBJ1-1 TRBV6-5 CASSRTPDTEAFF
TRBJ1-6 TRBV19 CASSYTGGRPLHF
TRBJ1-1 TRBV9 CASSVASEAFF
TRBJ2-5 TRBV9 CASSVVGAEGETQYF
TRBJ1-2 TRBV27 CASRTQGYGYTF
TRBJ1-4 TRBV5-6 CASSFRGQPHEKLFF
TRBJ2-1 TRBV9 CASSTRIANNEQFF
TRBJ2-1 TRBV7-2 CASSRGANNEQFF
TRBJ2-7 TRBV5-3 CARSLERVYEQYF
TRBJ1-1 TRBV21-1 CASSKLGTTEAFF
TRBJ2-1 TRBV6-6 CASSMGNEQFF
TRBJ1-2 TRBV23-1 CASSQSSTGVNGYTF
TRBJ2-7 TRBV9 CASSIAPGQNYEQYF
TRBJ2-7 TRBV6-5 CASSPHNRAYEQYF
TRBJ1-2 TRBV4-1 CASSQFRMGRSGSGYTF
TRBJ2-5 TRBV21-1 CALPTTGSLGAQYF
TRBJ2-5 TRBV15 CATSRDREGETQYF
TRBJ1-6 TRBV2 CASSVAGADSPLHF
TRBJ2-4 TRBV5-4 CASSPGAALAKNIQYF
TRBJ2-3 TRBV5-4 CASRPVSSTDTQYF
TRBJ2-5 TRBV6-5 CASSSVDGTQYF
TRBJ2-3 TRBV12-5 CASGFGTGADTQYF
TRBJ2-7 TRBV2 CASRLGESSYEQYF
TRBJ2-7 TRBV19 CASSPTGSRYEQYF
TRBJ2-7 TRBV6-5 CASRPTGTASYEQYF
TRBJ1-2 TRBV15 CATSNGQGRGGYGYTF
TRBJ1-1 TRBV25-1 CASSVGNTEAFF
TRBJ2-1 TRBV5-1 CASSLGGTGYNEQFF
TRBJ1-2 TRBV2 CASSEGIGGTGYTF
TRBJ1-6 TRBV11-2 CASSLDGVLSSYNSPLHF
TRBJ1-2 TRBV6-6 CASSNRDRVYGYTF
TRBJ1-2 TRBV5-1 CASSFGTGVYGYTF
TRBJ2-7 TRBV19 CASSRVPAYEQYF
TRBJ1-1 TRBV5-6 CASSLGGNPEAFF
TRBJ2-3 TRBV7-9 CASSLGLAESTDTQYF
TRBJ2-3 TRBV5-1 CASSRDRYTDTQYF
TRBJ1-1 TRBV2 CASGNREIGTEAFF
TRBJ1-6 TRBV18 CASSLKTDSYNSPLHF
TRBJ1-1 TRBV28 CASKSGQDTSEAFF
TRBJ1-1 TRBV5-1 CASSLNSQGNEAFF
TRBJ2-5 TRBV7-9 CASSLAWAGQETQYF
TRBJ2-1 TRBV6-5 CASSLRGRNGKEQFF
TRBJ1-5 TRBV18 CASSLTDWIPRGQPQHF
TRBJ2-3 TRBV2 CASSRDRGTNTQYF
TRBJ2-5 TRBV3-1/TRBV3-2 CASSQPDRQETQYF
TRBJ1-5 TRBV4-1 CASSQNRASNQPQHF
TRBJ1-6 TRBV30 CAWGQGINSPLHF
TRBJ2-2 TRBV5-1 CASSPDQNTGELFF
TRBJ1-6 TRBV2 CASMGAEGGGNSPLHF
TRBJ2-2 TRBV6-5 CASSLQGMGAGELFF
TRBJ2-7 TRBV7-2 CASSLDGGAYEQYF
TRBJ2-1 TRBV10-3 CAINTGSNEQFF
TRBJ2-7 TRBV6-6 CASSYSRGYEQYF
TRBJ2-2 TRBV27 CASSFDTNTGELFF